These T cell receptor beta chains were read from a single sample in a study of CD8 T cells in Susac syndrome. TCRdb fed the immunoSEQ multiplex PCR reads into MiXCR, producing one record per CDR3 protein. The table shows 300,000 or so distinct CDR3 sequences, with just over 90% occurring only once. The sequenced material came from CD4+ T cells from PBMCs. These receptors originate from a human donor with multiple sclerosis. The CDR3 runs from the conserved cysteine through the conserved F or W. The D gene is left open where the match is weak. Part of the rows lack a size; the others show once, few, many or a class for expanded clones.

len: 13; d_gene: -; v_gene: TRBV11-2; j_gene: TRBJ1-2; abundance: -; CDR3nt: TGTGCCAGCAGCTTAGATCTATATGCTGGCTACACCTTC; CDR3aa: CASSLDLYAGYTF
len: 12; d_gene: -; v_gene: TRBV6-1; j_gene: TRBJ1-5; abundance: -; CDR3nt: TGTGCCAGCAGTGACGGGGGACAGCCCCAGCATTTT; CDR3aa: CASSDGGQPQHF
len: 16; d_gene: -; v_gene: TRBV4-1; j_gene: TRBJ2-5; abundance: -; CDR3nt: TGCGCCAGCAGCCTAACGAGATCTGCAGCCCAAGAGACCCAGTACTTC; CDR3aa: CASSLTRSAAQETQYF
len: 17; d_gene: -; v_gene: TRBV12-3/TRBV12-4; j_gene: TRBJ1-4; abundance: once; CDR3nt: TGTGCCAGCAGTTTCTTCCCGGGCGGGGGACTTAATGAAAAACTGTTTTTT; CDR3aa: CASSFFPGGGLNEKLFF
len: 12; d_gene: TRBD1; v_gene: TRBV18; j_gene: TRBJ1-1; abundance: -; CDR3nt: TGTGCCAGCTCAAGTGGACAGGGTGAAGCTTTCTTT; CDR3aa: CASSSGQGEAFF
len: 14; d_gene: TRBD2; v_gene: TRBV2; j_gene: TRBJ2-1; abundance: -; CDR3nt: TGTGCCAGCAGTGTAAGACTAGCGGGCTCGTGGCAGTTCTTC; CDR3aa: CASSVRLAGSWQFF
len: 16; d_gene: TRBD1; v_gene: TRBV14; j_gene: TRBJ1-5; abundance: once; CDR3nt: TGTGCCAGCAGCTTTTCCAGGGGGCTAGACAATCAGCCCCAGCATTTT; CDR3aa: CASSFSRGLDNQPQHF
len: 13; d_gene: -; v_gene: TRBV3-1; j_gene: TRBJ1-2; abundance: -; CDR3nt: TGTGCCAGCAGCTCCCCCCGCGGGGACGGCTACACCTTC; CDR3aa: CASSSPRGDGYTF
len: 13; d_gene: -; v_gene: TRBV20-1; j_gene: TRBJ1-1; abundance: -; CDR3nt: TGCAGTGCTAAAGACAGCTGGAACACTGAAGCTTTCTTT; CDR3aa: CSAKDSWNTEAFF
len: 23; d_gene: -; v_gene: TRBV6-1; j_gene: TRBJ2-7; abundance: -; CDR3nt: TGTGCCAGCAGTGAAGCAGGGGGTGTGGGGATCCGCCTTTGGGCTACGGGTTCGGAGGAGCAGTACTTC; CDR3aa: CASSEAGGVGIRLWATGSEEQYF
len: 14; d_gene: TRBD1; v_gene: TRBV5-5; j_gene: TRBJ1-5; abundance: once; CDR3nt: TGTGCCAGCAGCTCTCCAGGGGGCGGCCAGCCCCAGCATTTT; CDR3aa: CASSSPGGGQPQHF
len: 15; d_gene: TRBD2; v_gene: TRBV12-3/TRBV12-4; j_gene: TRBJ2-7; abundance: -; CDR3nt: TGTGCCAGCAGGCAACTAGCGGGCTCACCCTACGAGCAGTACTTC; CDR3aa: CASRQLAGSPYEQYF
len: 15; d_gene: -; v_gene: TRBV15; j_gene: TRBJ2-3; abundance: -; CDR3nt: TGTGCCACCAGGGGGGTGAATAGCCCTACAGATACGCAGTATTTT; CDR3aa: CATRGVNSPTDTQYF
len: 13; d_gene: TRBD1; v_gene: TRBV30; j_gene: TRBJ2-2; abundance: -; CDR3nt: TGTGCCTGGTGGACAGGGGGCGGCGGGGAGCTGTTTTTT; CDR3aa: CAWWTGGGGELFF
len: 17; d_gene: TRBD2; v_gene: TRBV20-1; j_gene: TRBJ2-5; abundance: -; CDR3nt: TGCAGTGCTGGCGTCCCCTTGACTAGCGGGAGAGTAAAGACCCAGTACTTC; CDR3aa: CSAGVPLTSGRVKTQYF
len: 16; d_gene: -; v_gene: TRBV14; j_gene: TRBJ2-3; abundance: -; CDR3nt: TGTGCCAGCAGCCAAGGGGATAAGTTACCCCGCGATACGCAGTATTTT; CDR3aa: CASSQGDKLPRDTQYF
len: 15; d_gene: TRBD1; v_gene: TRBV2; j_gene: TRBJ1-6; abundance: once; CDR3nt: TGTGCCAGCAGCGAACAGGGGGTTGGCAATTCACCCCTCCACTTT; CDR3aa: CASSEQGVGNSPLHF
len: 15; d_gene: -; v_gene: TRBV20-1; j_gene: TRBJ1-1; abundance: -; CDR3nt: TGCAGTGCTAGGGGGGGGAGCTTTAGGGACACTGAAGCTTTCTTT; CDR3aa: CSARGGSFRDTEAFF
len: 15; d_gene: -; v_gene: TRBV5-1; j_gene: TRBJ1-2; abundance: -; CDR3nt: TGCGCCAGCAGCTTGGGACCTGAGGGGGGCTATGGCTACACCTTC; CDR3aa: CASSLGPEGGYGYTF
len: 13; d_gene: -; v_gene: TRBV20-1; j_gene: TRBJ1-1; abundance: -; CDR3nt: TGCAGTGCTAGAGAGGGGGTCTACACTGAAGCTTTCTTT; CDR3aa: CSAREGVYTEAFF
len: 15; d_gene: -; v_gene: TRBV24-1; j_gene: TRBJ2-5; abundance: -; CDR3nt: TGTGCCACCAGTGATGCCACGGGTGGGAGCGAGACCCAGTACTTC; CDR3aa: CATSDATGGSETQYF
len: 21; d_gene: TRBD2; v_gene: TRBV3-1; j_gene: TRBJ2-1; abundance: -; CDR3nt: TGTGCCAGCAGCCAAGGAACCCTGACTAGCGGGGGGAACTACCGCTACAATGAGCAGTTCTTC; CDR3aa: CASSQGTLTSGGNYRYNEQFF
len: 12; d_gene: -; v_gene: TRBV20-1; j_gene: TRBJ2-1; abundance: -; CDR3nt: TGCAGTGCGGGTTCGGTGGTTAATGAGCAGTTCTTC; CDR3aa: CSAGSVVNEQFF
len: 16; d_gene: TRBD1; v_gene: TRBV12-3/TRBV12-4; j_gene: TRBJ1-5; abundance: -; CDR3nt: TGTGCCAGCAGCCTCGGGACAGGGGGTCGAAATCAGCCCCAGCATTTT; CDR3aa: CASSLGTGGRNQPQHF
len: 15; d_gene: -; v_gene: TRBV3-1; j_gene: TRBJ1-5; abundance: -; CDR3nt: TGTGCCAGCAGCCAAGATTCAGTGACGGGCCAGCCCCAGCATTTT; CDR3aa: CASSQDSVTGQPQHF
len: 13; d_gene: -; v_gene: TRBV24-1; j_gene: TRBJ2-1; abundance: -; CDR3nt: TGTGCCACCAGTGACCCTTCGGAGCGTGAGCAGTTCTTC; CDR3aa: CATSDPSEREQFF
len: 12; d_gene: -; v_gene: TRBV29-1; j_gene: TRBJ2-7; abundance: few; CDR3nt: TGCAGCGTTGAAGGAGTTTCCTACGAGCAGTACTTC; CDR3aa: CSVEGVSYEQYF
len: 14; d_gene: TRBD1; v_gene: TRBV20-1; j_gene: TRBJ1-6; abundance: -; CDR3nt: TGCAGTGCTGAGCACAGGGGGCATAATTCACCCCTCCACTTT; CDR3aa: CSAEHRGHNSPLHF
len: 16; d_gene: -; v_gene: TRBV18; j_gene: TRBJ1-1; abundance: -; CDR3nt: TGTGCCAGCTCACCACCCTTGGGAGTAATGAACACTGAAGCTTTCTTT; CDR3aa: CASSPPLGVMNTEAFF
len: 16; d_gene: -; v_gene: TRBV4-3; j_gene: TRBJ2-1; abundance: once; CDR3nt: TGCGCCAGCAGCCAAGAGTCGACGGGCTGGGGGAATGAGCAGTTCTTC; CDR3aa: CASSQESTGWGNEQFF
len: 15; d_gene: TRBD2; v_gene: TRBV12-3/TRBV12-4; j_gene: TRBJ2-7; abundance: -; CDR3nt: TGTGCCAGCACCCAAAGCGGGAGGGGCTACTACGAGCAGTACTTC; CDR3aa: CASTQSGRGYYEQYF
len: 13; d_gene: -; v_gene: TRBV10-3; j_gene: TRBJ2-1; abundance: -; CDR3nt: TGTGCCATCAGTGGCAGAGAATCTAATGAGCAGTTCTTC; CDR3aa: CAISGRESNEQFF
len: 12; d_gene: -; v_gene: TRBV7-9; j_gene: TRBJ1-5; abundance: -; CDR3nt: TGTGCCAGCAGCTTAGGCCAGCAGCCCCAGCATTTT; CDR3aa: CASSLGQQPQHF
len: 12; d_gene: -; v_gene: TRBV3-1; j_gene: TRBJ2-3; abundance: -; CDR3nt: TGTGCCAGTTCCAAAGACGCCTATACGCAGTATTTT; CDR3aa: CASSKDAYTQYF
len: 12; d_gene: -; v_gene: TRBV20-1; j_gene: TRBJ1-1; abundance: few; CDR3nt: TGCAGTGCTAGAATTCAGGCAGCCGAAGCTTTCTTT; CDR3aa: CSARIQAAEAFF
len: 16; d_gene: TRBD1; v_gene: TRBV11-2; j_gene: TRBJ2-3; abundance: -; CDR3nt: TGTGCCAGCAGCTTAAGGGCACAGGGGGTCACAGATACGCAGTATTTT; CDR3aa: CASSLRAQGVTDTQYF
len: 15; d_gene: -; v_gene: TRBV3-1; j_gene: TRBJ2-7; abundance: -; CDR3nt: TGTGCCAGCAGCCAGGGGACGGGGAACTCCTACGAGCAGTACTTC; CDR3aa: CASSQGTGNSYEQYF
len: 18; d_gene: TRBD1; v_gene: TRBV7-9; j_gene: TRBJ1-1; abundance: -; CDR3nt: TGTGCCAGCAGCCCTTCCGGGACAGGGGGCCGCATGAACACTGAAGCTTTCTTT; CDR3aa: CASSPSGTGGRMNTEAFF
len: 18; d_gene: TRBD2; v_gene: TRBV3-1; j_gene: TRBJ2-7; abundance: -; CDR3nt: TGTGCCAGCAGCCAAGATCTGGGGGTAGCGGGAACGGGACGCGAGCAGTACTTC; CDR3aa: CASSQDLGVAGTGREQYF
len: 14; d_gene: -; v_gene: TRBV3-1; j_gene: TRBJ2-7; abundance: -; CDR3nt: TGTGCCAGCAGCCAAGGCCCGGGGCCCTACGAGCAGTACTTC; CDR3aa: CASSQGPGPYEQYF
len: 17; d_gene: -; v_gene: TRBV6-2/TRBV6-3; j_gene: TRBJ2-3; abundance: once; CDR3nt: TGTGCCAGCAGTTACGGCCCGCGGGGAGTTGGCGGCGATACGCAGTATTTT; CDR3aa: CASSYGPRGVGGDTQYF
len: 17; d_gene: TRBD2; v_gene: TRBV7-6; j_gene: TRBJ2-5; abundance: once; CDR3nt: TGTGCCAGCAGCTCCCGCTATGCGGGAGAGATAAGGGAGACCCAGTACTTC; CDR3aa: CASSSRYAGEIRETQYF
len: 15; d_gene: -; v_gene: TRBV4-1; j_gene: TRBJ1-5; abundance: -; CDR3nt: TGCGCCAGCAGCTCCGGGACTTCGCCCAATCAGCCCCAGCATTTT; CDR3aa: CASSSGTSPNQPQHF
len: 14; d_gene: TRBD2; v_gene: TRBV20-1; j_gene: TRBJ2-7; abundance: -; CDR3nt: TGCAGTGTTAATAAACCGGGACTAGCCACCGAGCAGTACTTC; CDR3aa: CSVNKPGLATEQYF
len: 13; d_gene: -; v_gene: TRBV29-1; j_gene: TRBJ2-4; abundance: -; CDR3nt: TGCAGCGTTGGGGCAGGGTTTGGAAACATTCAGTACTTC; CDR3aa: CSVGAGFGNIQYF
len: 18; d_gene: -; v_gene: TRBV7-8; j_gene: TRBJ2-1; abundance: -; CDR3nt: TGTGCCAGCCAAGCGAGGGGGGCGGGGTATAGCTCCTACAATGAGCAGTTCTTC; CDR3aa: CASQARGAGYSSYNEQFF
len: 15; d_gene: -; v_gene: TRBV6-1; j_gene: TRBJ1-1; abundance: -; CDR3nt: TGTGCCAGCAGTGAACTTTGGACGGTATCTGCTGAAGCTTTCTTT; CDR3aa: CASSELWTVSAEAFF
len: 16; d_gene: TRBD1; v_gene: TRBV3-1; j_gene: TRBJ1-1; abundance: once; CDR3nt: TGTGCCAGCAGCCAATTTTCCGGGACAGGGGACCCTGAAGCTTTCTTT; CDR3aa: CASSQFSGTGDPEAFF
len: 14; d_gene: TRBD1; v_gene: TRBV6-6; j_gene: TRBJ1-2; abundance: -; CDR3nt: TGTGCCAGCAGCCGCCTGGACAGGGCCTATGGCTACACCTTC; CDR3aa: CASSRLDRAYGYTF
len: 16; d_gene: -; v_gene: TRBV5-1; j_gene: TRBJ2-5; abundance: -; CDR3nt: TGCGCCAGCAGCTTCCTCCGGACAGATCCCAGGGAGACCCAGTACTTC; CDR3aa: CASSFLRTDPRETQYF
len: 10; d_gene: -; v_gene: TRBV29-1; j_gene: TRBJ2-5; abundance: -; CDR3nt: TGCAGCACAGGTGTAGAGACCCAGTACTTC; CDR3aa: CSTGVETQYF
len: 18; d_gene: TRBD1; v_gene: TRBV4-1; j_gene: TRBJ1-2; abundance: -; CDR3nt: TGCGCCAGCAGCCAAGATAGGGGACAGACACGACTTAACTATGGCTACACCTTC; CDR3aa: CASSQDRGQTRLNYGYTF
len: 12; d_gene: TRBD2; v_gene: TRBV6-5; j_gene: TRBJ2-7; abundance: -; CDR3nt: TGTGCCAGCCCCCGAGGACTAGGGGAGCAGTACTTC; CDR3aa: CASPRGLGEQYF
len: 13; d_gene: -; v_gene: TRBV12-3/TRBV12-4; j_gene: TRBJ1-2; abundance: -; CDR3nt: TGTGCCAGCAGTGAGACCAGGGTATCCGGCTACACCTTC; CDR3aa: CASSETRVSGYTF
len: 16; d_gene: -; v_gene: TRBV6-6; j_gene: TRBJ2-5; abundance: once; CDR3nt: TGTGCCAGCATTCAACCTTCGGGGTCAACCCAAGAGACCCAGTACTTC; CDR3aa: CASIQPSGSTQETQYF
len: 16; d_gene: -; v_gene: TRBV9; j_gene: TRBJ2-7; abundance: -; CDR3nt: TGTGCCAGCAGCTCCTCGGGGGAGCGGGCGGTTGATGAGCAGTACTTC; CDR3aa: CASSSSGERAVDEQYF
len: 12; d_gene: -; v_gene: TRBV6-8; j_gene: TRBJ1-2; abundance: -; CDR3nt: TGTGCCAGACCGGGACCCGAACATGGCTACACCTTC; CDR3aa: CARPGPEHGYTF
len: 19; d_gene: -; v_gene: TRBV12-3/TRBV12-4; j_gene: TRBJ2-7; abundance: once; CDR3nt: TGTGCCAGCAGTCACCTCGGGGGTAGATGGCGTGCCCATGGGGTGGAGCAGTACTTC; CDR3aa: CASSHLGGRWRAHGVEQYF
len: 12; d_gene: -; v_gene: TRBV10-3; j_gene: TRBJ2-1; abundance: few; CDR3nt: TGTGCCATCAGTGAGCGATCGGATGAGCAGTTCTTC; CDR3aa: CAISERSDEQFF
len: 12; d_gene: TRBD1; v_gene: TRBV30; j_gene: TRBJ1-2; abundance: -; CDR3nt: TGTGCCTGGGGCCGACAGGGTTATGGCTACACCTTC; CDR3aa: CAWGRQGYGYTF